This T cell receptor beta chain was sequenced during a study of blood T cell repertoires in COVID-19. Study-level background: Sample material is recorded as cDNA or gDNA derived from T cells, B-cell-depleted T cells, or PBMCs.

With 6 bases clipped from V and 4 bases from J, the junction kept 2 bases outside the gene matches. The germline gives CDR1 KGHDR, CDR2 SFDVKD. The CDR3 spans 13 residues. In the original analysis: Reference gene primer amplification yielded estimated nucleated cell counts. Here immunoSEQ multiplex PCR was the method, and the copy in TCRdb shows in-frame clones only, minus some. The D gene and trimming were derived from the DNA, and the V and J assignments and clone size from that table. The sample holds more than 250,000 clones; approximately 83% are singletons and the top ten take around 2.1%. This clone has more than one count but fewer than ten.

The rearrangement joins TRBV24-1 to TRBJ1-5; 7 bases match TRBD1. Sequencing used peripheral blood. The TCR was taken from a woman in her 30s who had recovered from COVID-19. The CDR3 reads CATSTGANQPQHF. The CDR3 region has the DNA TGTGCCACCAGTACAGGGGCTAATCAGCCCCAGCATTTT.